The 17 T cell receptor delta chains presented below share a single source sample, sequenced in a study of γδ T cells in repeated Plasmodium falciparum infection. Flow sorting of PBMC yielded separate Vgamma9/Vdelta2+ and Vdelta2-negative gammadelta T cell populations for bulk repertoire analysis. TCRdb reprocessed the multiplex PCR reads through CATT. The sample has tens of thousands of delta-chain clones, 0.9% to 1% seen once. What was sequenced was gamma-delta T cells from blood. All receptors come from a pool of human donors (malaria-infected and uninfected, not separated).

This clone has a handful of counts. A read error likely explains why the TCRdb protein, taken from a much larger clone, differs from this DNA's translation at residue 8; the protein shown is translated from the DNA. The V call is TRDV2, the J call TRDJ1, with a tentative D call TRDD3 (7 bases). The J gene is not listed in TCRdb, so it was assigned here from a DNA match to germline. Per germline, CDR1 GEAIGNYY and CDR2 EKD. The CDR3 sequence is 19 residues long. The V end lost 2 bases, the J end lost 4 bases, and 28 bases lay between the germline ends. The CDR3 DNA reads as TGTGCCTGTGACAGACTTCCTTGCGGGATACAGAACGACGACGATAAACTCATCTTT. Translating it yields CACDRLPCGIQNDDDKLIF.

The table lists this clone with a few counts. TCRdb's listed protein matches a much larger clone and diverges from this DNA's translation at residue 8, likely through a read error; the protein shown comes from the DNA. This chain links TRDV2 with TRDJ1; 10 positions agree with TRDD3. Since TCRdb gives no J gene, matching the DNA to germline was used here to assign it. The CDR3 runs to 19 residues. Trimming at V came to 0 bases and at J to 2 bases, leaving 14 bases not matched to a gene. The germline CDR1 and CDR2 sequences are GEAIGNYY and EKD. CDR3 sequence reads: CACDTVPTVGDTGTDKLIF. CDR3 nucleotide sequence: TGTGCCTGTGACACCGTCCCAACGGTGGGGGATACAGGGACCGATAAACTCATCTTT.

This clone was picked up many times. The chain is built from TRDV1 and TRDJ1, with 8 bases matching TRDD2. The V and J ends lost 2 bases and 0 bases, in that order; junction bases with no gene match: 2. There are 15 residues in the CDR3. Per the germline V gene, CDR1 is TSWWSYY and CDR2 is QGS. In nucleotides, the CDR3 is TGTGCTCTTGGGGAATCCTTCCTAAACACCGATAAACTCATCTTT. Amino acid sequence: CALGESFLNTDKLIF.

This clone was found a few times. TCRdb's listed protein matches a much larger clone and diverges from this DNA's translation at residue 3, likely through a read error; the protein shown comes from the DNA. The chain combines TRDV1 with TRDJ1; D perhaps matches TRDD3 (6 bases). TCRdb supplies no J gene; here it was assigned by aligning the nucleotide sequence to germline. Germline V gene lookup returns CDR1 TSWWSYY and CDR2 QGS. The CDR3 covers 12 residues. The chain's CDR3 is CAPGESRGKLIF. CDR3 coding DNA: TGTGCTCCTGGGGAATCCAGGGGTAAACTCATCTTT.

This clone showed up just a few times. The protein TCRdb lists belongs to a much larger clone and differs from this DNA's translation at residue 7, which points to a read error; the protein shown is made from the DNA. This rearrangement joins TRDV2 to TRDJ1; a weak D match, TRDD3 (6 bases). Here the J gene was assigned by germline matching of the DNA, as TCRdb has none. Trimming pared 3 bases from V and 0 bases from J, leaving 19 bases between. This CDR3 has 17 residues. Germline-derived CDR1 and CDR2 are GEAIGNYY and EKD. The CDR3 nucleotides read TGTGCCTGTGACCCTCTGAGGGATATCGGGTACACCGATAAACTCATCTTT. It is translated as CACDPLRDIGYTDKLIF.

Details on this clone: A read error likely explains why the TCRdb protein, taken from a much larger clone, differs from this DNA's translation at residue 12; the protein shown is translated from the DNA. V and J are TRDV2 and TRDJ1; 8 nucleotides agree with TRDD3. TCRdb offers no J gene call, so here the DNA was matched to germline to obtain one. This CDR3 is 16 amino acids long. Germline values: CDR1 GEAIGNYY, CDR2 EKD. The CDR3 loop is CACDEVSRDTTGKLIF. The CDR3, as DNA: TGTGCCTGTGACGAAGTTTCGAGGGATACGACCGGTAAACTCATCTTT.

In regard to this clone: The amino acid sequence in TCRdb belongs to a much larger clone and departs from this DNA's translation at residue 6, likely a sequencing read error; the sequence shown is translated from the DNA. The rearrangement joins TRDV1 to TRDJ1, with 7 bases that match TRDD3. There are 22 residues in the CDR3. Trimming cost V 2 bases and J 0 bases; bases outside gene matches: 24. Germline V CDR1 and CDR2: TSWWSYY, QGS. The DNA of the CDR3 is TGTGCTCTTGGGGAATTCAAGGTACCTACTGGGGATAAGCCCGGGGACACCGATAAACTCATCTTT. Protein sequence: CALGEFKVPTGDKPGDTDKLIF.

Concerning this clone: Translating this DNA gives a protein that differs at residue 12 from the TCRdb one, which belongs to a much larger clone; a read error is likely, and the protein shown is this translation. This sequence joins TRDV2 and TRDJ1; D not resolved. Because TCRdb records no J gene, it was assigned here through a match of the DNA to germline. The CDR3 totals 16 residues. Per the germline V gene, CDR1 is GEAIGNYY and CDR2 is EKD. The CDR3 DNA reads as TGTGCCTGTGACACCGTCTCCCAAGCCGACACCGGTAAACTCATCTTT. Translation: CACDTVSQADTGKLIF.

This clone was observed a handful of times. TCRdb assigns this DNA the protein of a much larger clone, which departs from its translation at residue 6; this likely reflects a read error, and the protein shown comes from translating the DNA. This chain links TRDV2 with TRDJ1; possibly TRDD3 for D (5 bases). As TCRdb names no J gene, one was assigned here on the basis of a DNA match to germline. V gave up 3 bases and J gave up 4 bases, with 14 bases separating them. CDR1 and CDR2 (germline): GEAIGNYY, EKD. The CDR3 covers 14 residues. In nucleotides, the CDR3 is TGTGCCTGTGACCAACCGGGGACCCTCGATAAACTCATCTTT. As protein: CACDQPGTLDKLIF.

Comment on this clone: The translation of this DNA and the TCRdb protein of a much larger clone differ at residue 11, probably owing to a read error; the protein shown here is translated from the DNA. This chain joins TRDV1 and TRDJ4; TRDD3 matches at 12 bases. The J gene was not available in TCRdb and was assigned here by matching the DNA to germline segments. J gave up 0 bases and V 3 bases, and 23 bases lay outside the gene matches. The germline V gene has CDR1 TSWWSYY and CDR2 QGS. CDR3 length: 22 residues. The CDR3 DNA reads as TGTGCTCTTGGGGAGCTTCCCCCTCTAAAGGGTACTGGGGGATACAGAGCCAGACCCCTGATCTTT. Its translation: CALGELPPLKGTGGYRARPLIF.

This clone was recorded a few times. One base separates it from a far larger clone, so it is likely a read error. The sample carries other DNA sequences with the same CDR3. The chain uses TRDV2 and TRDJ1, with D perhaps TRDD3 (6 bases). The J gene was missing in TCRdb and was found by matching the end of the DNA to germline. The CDR3 sequence is 15 residues long. CDR1 is GEAIGNYY, CDR2 EKD, per germline. CDR3 coding DNA: TGCGCCTGTGACATTTTGGGGATGGCGAACGATAAACTCATCTTT. Its protein is CACDILGMANDKLIF.

Many counts were recorded for this clone. A far larger clone is one nucleotide away, so this likely arose from a read error. This sample includes further DNA sequences coding for the same CDR3. The V gene is TRDV2, but the J gene lacks a call; the table assigns TRDD3, which was not confirmed against the DNA. Germline V gives CDR1 GEAIGNYY, CDR2 EKD. There are 19 residues in the CDR3. In DNA, the CDR3 is TGTGCCTGTGACACCCTGCCTCCTGGGGGATACGGAAGCACCGATAAACTCATCTTC. Its translation: CACDTLPPGGYGSTDKLIF.

With regard to this clone: TCRdb assigns this DNA the protein of a much larger clone, which departs from its translation at residue 14; this likely reflects a read error, and the protein shown comes from translating the DNA. The chain links TRDV2 to TRDJ1; D is unclear. Per germline, CDR1 GEAIGNYY and CDR2 EKD. The CDR3 is 17 residues long. The chain's CDR3 is CACDTVNRESTTDRLIF. DNA for the CDR3: TGTGCCTGTGACACCGTTAACCGGGAGTCCACAACCGATAGACTCATCTTT.

In regard to this clone: The protein held in TCRdb is that of a much larger clone and does not match this DNA's translation at residue 16, likely because of a read error; the protein shown is translated from the DNA. The rearrangement links TRAV29/DV5 to TRDJ1, with a possible D match to TRDD3 (10 bases). CDR3 length: 18 amino acids. In germline, CDR1 is NSMFDY, CDR2 ISSIKDK. DNA of the CDR3: TGTGCAGCACCTTCCTTCCTACCTCACTGGGGGATCGTCGATAAACCCATCTTT. Translating gives CAAPSFLPHWGIVDKPIF.

Of note for this clone: This DNA's translation and the protein TCRdb lists, from a much larger clone, do not match at residue 13, likely due to a read error; the protein shown is translated from the DNA. The chain carries TRDV1 and TRDJ1; D is perhaps TRDD3 (6 bases). The J gene was not available in TCRdb and was assigned here by matching the DNA to germline segments. CDR3 length equals 22 residues. Germline V gene data show CDR1 as TSWWSYY and CDR2 as QGS. V lost 1 base, J lost 0 bases, and 30 bases lay in between. CDR3 nucleotide sequence: TGTGCTCTTGGGGAACCGACGTTGGGGTGGGGGTCACCAGAAGAGGACACCGATAAACTCATCTTT. Translated, it gives CALGEPTLGWGSPEEDTDKLIF.

This clone has just a few counts. A far more abundant clone sits one base away, making this likely a read error. This specimen includes other DNA sequences encoding the same CDR3. The V gene is listed as TRDV2; no J gene was called; the table names TRDD3, a call not compared with the DNA. The germline V gene has CDR1 GEAIGNYY and CDR2 EKD. This CDR3 region has 16 residues. CDR3: CACDRLGDTRTDKLIF. The CDR3 DNA sequence: TGTGCCTGTGATCGACTGGGGGATACTCGCACCGATAAACTTATCTTT.

In regard to this clone: The protein TCRdb lists belongs to a much larger clone and differs from this DNA's translation at residue 16, which points to a read error; the protein shown is made from the DNA. This chain uses TRDV1 with TRDJ1; no definite D call. TCRdb does not report a J gene; here it was assigned by matching the DNA to germline references. The CDR3 is made up of 19 amino acids. The germline V gene has CDR1 TSWWSYY and CDR2 QGS. The CDR3 region is CALGESPPLRPPYTDELIF. The CDR3, as DNA: TGTGCTCTTGGGGAAAGCCCCCCACTCCGTCCACCGTACACCGATGAACTCATCTTT.